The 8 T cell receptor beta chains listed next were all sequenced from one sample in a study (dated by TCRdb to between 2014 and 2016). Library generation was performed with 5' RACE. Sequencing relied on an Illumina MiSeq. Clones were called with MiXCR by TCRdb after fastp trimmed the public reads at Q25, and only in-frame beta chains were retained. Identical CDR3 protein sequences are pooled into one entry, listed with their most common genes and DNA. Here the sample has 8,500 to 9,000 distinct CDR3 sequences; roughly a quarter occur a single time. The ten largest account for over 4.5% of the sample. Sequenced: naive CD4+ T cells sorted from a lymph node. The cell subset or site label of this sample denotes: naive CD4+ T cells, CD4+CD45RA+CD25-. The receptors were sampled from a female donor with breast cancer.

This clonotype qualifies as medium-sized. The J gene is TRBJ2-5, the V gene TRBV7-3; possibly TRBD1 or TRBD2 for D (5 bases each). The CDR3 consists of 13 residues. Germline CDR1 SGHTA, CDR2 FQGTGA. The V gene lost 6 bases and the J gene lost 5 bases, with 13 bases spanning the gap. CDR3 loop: CASSSGPVETQYF. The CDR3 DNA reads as TGTGCCAGCAGTTCGGGGCCGGTGGAGACCCAGTACTTC.

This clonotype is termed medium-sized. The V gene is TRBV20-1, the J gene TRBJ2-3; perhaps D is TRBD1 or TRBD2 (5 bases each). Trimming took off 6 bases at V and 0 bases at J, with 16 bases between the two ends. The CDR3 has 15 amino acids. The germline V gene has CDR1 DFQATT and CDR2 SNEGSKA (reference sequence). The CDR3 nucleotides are TGCAGTGCGTCCGGGACCATCATTAGCACAGATACGCAGTATTTT. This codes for CSASGTIISTDTQYF.

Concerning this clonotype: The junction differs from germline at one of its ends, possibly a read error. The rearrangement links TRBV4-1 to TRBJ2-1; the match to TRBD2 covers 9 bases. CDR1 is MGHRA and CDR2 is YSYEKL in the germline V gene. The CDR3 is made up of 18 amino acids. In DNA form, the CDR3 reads TGCACCAGCAGCCACAGACCATCTTTGAAGCGGGGGGAGCATGAGCAGTTCTTC. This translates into CTSSHRPSLKRGEHEQFF.

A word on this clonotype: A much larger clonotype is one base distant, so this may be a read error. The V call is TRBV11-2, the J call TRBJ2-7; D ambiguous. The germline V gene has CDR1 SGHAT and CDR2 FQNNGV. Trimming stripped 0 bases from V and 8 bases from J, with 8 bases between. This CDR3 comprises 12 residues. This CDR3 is CASSLDTYKQYF. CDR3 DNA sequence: TGTGCCAGCAGCTTAGATACGTACAAGCAGTACTTC.

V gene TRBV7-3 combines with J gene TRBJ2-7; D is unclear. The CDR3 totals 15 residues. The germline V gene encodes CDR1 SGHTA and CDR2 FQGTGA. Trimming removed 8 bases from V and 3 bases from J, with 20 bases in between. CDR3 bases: TGTGCCAGCTGTCAAACTCCGGGCGGCCACTACGAGCAGTACTTC. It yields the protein CASCQTPGGHYEQYF.

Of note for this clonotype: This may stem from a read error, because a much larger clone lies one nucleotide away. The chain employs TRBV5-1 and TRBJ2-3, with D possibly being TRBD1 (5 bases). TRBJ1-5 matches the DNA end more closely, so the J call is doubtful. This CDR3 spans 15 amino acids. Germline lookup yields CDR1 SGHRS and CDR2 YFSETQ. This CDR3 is CASSLGMGGQDTQHF. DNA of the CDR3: TGCGCCAGCAGCCTGGGTATGGGGGGTCAGGATACGCAGCATTTT.

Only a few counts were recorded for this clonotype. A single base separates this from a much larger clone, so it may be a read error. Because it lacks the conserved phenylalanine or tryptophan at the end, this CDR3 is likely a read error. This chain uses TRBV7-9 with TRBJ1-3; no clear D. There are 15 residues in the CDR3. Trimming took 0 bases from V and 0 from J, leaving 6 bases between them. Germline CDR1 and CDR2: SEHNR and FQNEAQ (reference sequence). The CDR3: CASSLAGYSGNTIYL. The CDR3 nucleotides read TGTGCCAGCAGCTTAGCGGGGTACTCTGGAAACACCATATATCTT.

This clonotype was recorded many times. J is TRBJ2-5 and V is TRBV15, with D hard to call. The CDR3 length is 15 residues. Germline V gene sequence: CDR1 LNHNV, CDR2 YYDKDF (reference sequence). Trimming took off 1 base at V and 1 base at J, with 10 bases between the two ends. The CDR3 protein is CATSRVAGLQETQYF. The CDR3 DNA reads TGTGCCACCAGCAGAGTGGCAGGCCTCCAAGAGACCCAGTACTTC.